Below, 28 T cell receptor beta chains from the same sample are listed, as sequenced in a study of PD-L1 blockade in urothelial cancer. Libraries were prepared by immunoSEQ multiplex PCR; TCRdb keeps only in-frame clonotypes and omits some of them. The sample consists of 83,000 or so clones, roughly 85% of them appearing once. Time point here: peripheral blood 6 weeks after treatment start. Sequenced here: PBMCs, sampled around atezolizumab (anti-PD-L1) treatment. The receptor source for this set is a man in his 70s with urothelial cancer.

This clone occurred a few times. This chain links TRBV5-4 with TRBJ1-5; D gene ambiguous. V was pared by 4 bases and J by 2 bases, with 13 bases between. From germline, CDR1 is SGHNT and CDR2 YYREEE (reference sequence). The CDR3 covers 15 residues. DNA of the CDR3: TGTGCCAGCAGCCAAGAGTATGATGGCAATCAGCCCCAGCATTTT. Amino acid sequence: CASSQEYDGNQPQHF.

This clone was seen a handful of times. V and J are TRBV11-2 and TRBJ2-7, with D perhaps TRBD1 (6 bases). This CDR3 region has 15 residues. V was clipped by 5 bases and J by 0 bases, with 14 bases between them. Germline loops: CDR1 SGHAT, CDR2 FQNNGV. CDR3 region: CASSLVEDSSYEQYF. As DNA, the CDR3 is TGTGCCAGCAGCCTAGTCGAGGACAGCTCCTACGAGCAGTACTTC.

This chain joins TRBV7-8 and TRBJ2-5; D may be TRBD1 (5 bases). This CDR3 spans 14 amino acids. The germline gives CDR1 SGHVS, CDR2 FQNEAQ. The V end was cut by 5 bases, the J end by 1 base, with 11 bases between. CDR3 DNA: TGTGCCAGCAGCCCGACAAGGGGCCAAGAGACCCAGTACTTC. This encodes CASSPTRGQETQYF.

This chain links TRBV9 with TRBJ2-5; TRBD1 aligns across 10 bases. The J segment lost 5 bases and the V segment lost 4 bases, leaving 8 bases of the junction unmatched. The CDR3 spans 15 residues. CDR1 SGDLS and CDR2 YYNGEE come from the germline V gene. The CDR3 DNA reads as TGTGCCAGCAGCCCCGGGACAGGGGCCCAGGAGACCCAGTACTTC. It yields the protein CASSPGTGAQETQYF. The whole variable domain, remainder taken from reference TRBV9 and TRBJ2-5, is DSGVTQTPKHLITATGQRVTLRCSPRSGDLSVYWYQQSLDQGLQFLIQYYNGEERAKGNILERFSAQQFPDLHSELNLSSLELGDSALYFCASSPGTGAQETQYFGPGTRLLVL.

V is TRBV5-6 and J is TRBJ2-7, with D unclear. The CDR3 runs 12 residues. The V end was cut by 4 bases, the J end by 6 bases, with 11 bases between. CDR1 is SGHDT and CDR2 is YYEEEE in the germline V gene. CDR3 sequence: CASSRSSGEQYF. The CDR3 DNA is TGTGCCAGCAGCCGATCATCGGGCGAGCAGTACTTC.

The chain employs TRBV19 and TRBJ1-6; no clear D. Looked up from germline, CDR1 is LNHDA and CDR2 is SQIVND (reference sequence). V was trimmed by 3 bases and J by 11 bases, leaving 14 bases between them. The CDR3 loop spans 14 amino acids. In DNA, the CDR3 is TGTGCCAGTAGTATGAGGGATACCACGGCACCCCTCCACTTT. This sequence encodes CASSMRDTTAPLHF.

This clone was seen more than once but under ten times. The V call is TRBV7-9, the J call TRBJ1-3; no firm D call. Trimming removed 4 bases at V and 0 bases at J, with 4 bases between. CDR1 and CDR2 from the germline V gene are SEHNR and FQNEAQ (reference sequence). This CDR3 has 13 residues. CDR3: CASSSISGNTIYF. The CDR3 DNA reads TGTGCCAGCAGCTCCATCTCTGGAAACACCATATATTTT.

CDR3 coding DNA: TGCGCCAGCAGTCACGACGGGACAGATACCTCTGGGGCCAACGTCCTGACTTTC. Protein: CASSHDGTDTSGANVLTF. The chain recombines TRBV23-1 with TRBJ2-6, with TRBD1 matching 7 bases. TRBV23-1 qualifies as an ORF whose function is uncertain. This CDR3 is 18 amino acids long. V gave up 3 bases and J gave up 0 bases; unmatched junction bases: 8.

For the CDR3, the DNA is TGCGCCAGCAGCCAAGCGGCATTCCAAGAGACCCAGTACTTC. Translating gives CASSQAAFQETQYF. The rearrangement uses TRBV5-1 and TRBJ2-5; maybe TRBD2 (5 bases). The CDR3 extends over 14 amino acids. The germline CDR1 and CDR2 sequences are SGHRS and YFSETQ. V gave up 4 bases and J gave up 1 base, with 11 bases separating them.

The CDR3 coding sequence is TGTGCCAGTAGGGGTCCAGGGGAAGGTGGGGAGCAGTACTTC. Encoded protein: CASRGPGEGGEQYF. The V gene is TRBV19, the J gene TRBJ2-7; D is perhaps TRBD1 (6 bases). CDR3 length equals 14 residues. The germline CDR1 and CDR2 sequences are LNHDA and SQIVND (reference sequence). Trimming pared 6 bases from V and 7 bases from J, leaving 19 bases between.

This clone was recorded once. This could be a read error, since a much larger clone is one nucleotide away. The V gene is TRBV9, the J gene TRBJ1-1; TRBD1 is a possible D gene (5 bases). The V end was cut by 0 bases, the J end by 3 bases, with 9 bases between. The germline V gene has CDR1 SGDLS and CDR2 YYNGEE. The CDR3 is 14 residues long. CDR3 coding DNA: TGTGCCAGCAGCGTAGAGGGAGGGGACACTGAAGCTTTCTTT. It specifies CASSVEGGDTEAFF.

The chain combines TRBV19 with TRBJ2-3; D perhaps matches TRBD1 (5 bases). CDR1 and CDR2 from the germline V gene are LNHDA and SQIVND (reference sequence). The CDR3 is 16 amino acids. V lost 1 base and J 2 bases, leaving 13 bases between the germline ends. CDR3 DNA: TGTGCCAGTAGTATAGTAGGGGATCTGAACACAGATACGCAGTATTTT. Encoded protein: CASSIVGDLNTDTQYF.

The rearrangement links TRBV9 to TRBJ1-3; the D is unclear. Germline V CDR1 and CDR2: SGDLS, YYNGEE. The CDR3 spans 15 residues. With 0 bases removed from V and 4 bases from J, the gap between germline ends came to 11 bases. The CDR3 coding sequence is TGTGCCAGCAGCGTAGACAGTCAGACCGGAAACACCATATATTTT. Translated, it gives CASSVDSQTGNTIYF.

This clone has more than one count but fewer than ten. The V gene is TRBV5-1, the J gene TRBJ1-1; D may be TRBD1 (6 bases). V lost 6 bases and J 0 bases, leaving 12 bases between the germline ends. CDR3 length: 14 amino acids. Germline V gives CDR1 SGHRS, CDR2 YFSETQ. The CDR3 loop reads CASTWTDLNTEAFF. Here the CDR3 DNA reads TGCGCCAGCACGTGGACAGATCTGAACACTGAAGCTTTCTTT.

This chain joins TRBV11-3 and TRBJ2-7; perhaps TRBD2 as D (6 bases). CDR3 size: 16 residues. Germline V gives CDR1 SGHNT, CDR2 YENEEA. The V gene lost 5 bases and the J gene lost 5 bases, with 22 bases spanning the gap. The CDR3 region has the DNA TGTGCCAGCAGCCCTAGAGAGGGAGCGGGCCGGAACGAGCAGTACTTC. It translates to CASSPREGAGRNEQYF.

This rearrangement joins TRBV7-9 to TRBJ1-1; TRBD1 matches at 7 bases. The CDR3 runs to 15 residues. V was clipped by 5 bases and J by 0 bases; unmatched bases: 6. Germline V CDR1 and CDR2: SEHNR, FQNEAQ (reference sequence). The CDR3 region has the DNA TGTGCCAGCAGCCCAACAGGGGCCATGAACACTGAAGCTTTCTTT. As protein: CASSPTGAMNTEAFF.

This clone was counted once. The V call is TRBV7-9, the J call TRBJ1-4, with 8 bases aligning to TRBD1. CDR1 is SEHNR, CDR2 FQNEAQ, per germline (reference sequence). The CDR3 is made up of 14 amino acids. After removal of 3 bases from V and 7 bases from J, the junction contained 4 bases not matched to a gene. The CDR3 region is CASSLGTGGEKLFF. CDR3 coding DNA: TGTGCCAGCAGCTTGGGAACAGGGGGTGAAAAACTGTTTTTT.

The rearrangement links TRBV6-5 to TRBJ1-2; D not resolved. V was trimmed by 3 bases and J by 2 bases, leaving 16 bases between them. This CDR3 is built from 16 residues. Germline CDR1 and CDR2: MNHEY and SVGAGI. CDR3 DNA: TGTGCCAGCAGTTATAGTCCCCAATGGGAGAACTATGGCTACACCTTC. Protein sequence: CASSYSPQWENYGYTF.

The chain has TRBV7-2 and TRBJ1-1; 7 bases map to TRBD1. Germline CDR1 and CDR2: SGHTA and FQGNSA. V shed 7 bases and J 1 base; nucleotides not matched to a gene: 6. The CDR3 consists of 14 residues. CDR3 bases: TGTGCCAGCATCCCGAGACAGGGGAACACTGAAGCTTTCTTT. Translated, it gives CASIPRQGNTEAFF.

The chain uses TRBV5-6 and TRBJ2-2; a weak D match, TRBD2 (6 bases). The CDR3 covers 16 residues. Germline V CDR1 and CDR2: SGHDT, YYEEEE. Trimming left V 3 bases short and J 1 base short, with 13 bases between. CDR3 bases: TGTGCCAGCAGCTGGGGCGGGCGGGAGAACACCGGGGAGCTGTTTTTT. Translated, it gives CASSWGGRENTGELFF.

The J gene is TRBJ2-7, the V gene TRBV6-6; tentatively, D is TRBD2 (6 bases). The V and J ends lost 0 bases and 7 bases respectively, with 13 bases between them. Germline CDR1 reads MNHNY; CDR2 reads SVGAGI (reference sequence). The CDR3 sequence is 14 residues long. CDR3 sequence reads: CASSYSEGTGEQYF. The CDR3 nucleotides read TGTGCCAGCAGTTACTCGGAGGGGACCGGGGAGCAGTACTTC.

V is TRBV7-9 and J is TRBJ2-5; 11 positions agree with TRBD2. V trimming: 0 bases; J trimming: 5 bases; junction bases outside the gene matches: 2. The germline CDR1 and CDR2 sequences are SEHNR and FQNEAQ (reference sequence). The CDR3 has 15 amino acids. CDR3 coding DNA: TGTGCCAGCAGCTTAGCTAGCGGGGGGGCCGAGACCCAGTACTTC. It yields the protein CASSLASGGAETQYF. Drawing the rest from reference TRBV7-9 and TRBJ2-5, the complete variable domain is DTGVSQNPRHKITKRGQNVTFRCDPISEHNRLYWYRQTLGQGPEFLTYFQNEAQLEKSRLLSDRFSAERPKGSFSTLEIQRTEQGDSAMYLCASSLASGGAETQYFGPGTRLLVL.

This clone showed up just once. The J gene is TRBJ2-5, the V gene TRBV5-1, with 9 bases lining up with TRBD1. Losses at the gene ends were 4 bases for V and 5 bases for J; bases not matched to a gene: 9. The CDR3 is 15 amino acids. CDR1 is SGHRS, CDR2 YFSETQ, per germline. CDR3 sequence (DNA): TGCGCCAGCAGCCTGGGGACAGGGTACGGCGAGACCCAGTACTTC. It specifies CASSLGTGYGETQYF.

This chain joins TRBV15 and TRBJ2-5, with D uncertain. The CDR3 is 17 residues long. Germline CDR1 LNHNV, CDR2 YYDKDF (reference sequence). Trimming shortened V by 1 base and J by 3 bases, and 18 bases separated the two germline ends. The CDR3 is CATSRVRGAAPEETQYF. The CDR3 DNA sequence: TGTGCCACCAGCAGAGTACGAGGCGCGGCCCCTGAAGAGACCCAGTACTTC. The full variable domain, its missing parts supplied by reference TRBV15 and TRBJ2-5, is DAMVIQNPRYQVTQFGKPVTLSCSQTLNHNVMYWYQQKSSQAPKLLFHYYDKDFNNEADTPDNFQSRRPNTSFCFLDIRSPGLGDTAMYLCATSRVRGAAPEETQYFGPGTRLLVL.

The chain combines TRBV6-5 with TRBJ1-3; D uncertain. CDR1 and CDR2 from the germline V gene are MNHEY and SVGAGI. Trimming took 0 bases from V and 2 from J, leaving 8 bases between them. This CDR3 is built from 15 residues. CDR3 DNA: TGTGCCAGCAGTTACTCTCCCGTAGCTGGAAACACCATATATTTT. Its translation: CASSYSPVAGNTIYF.

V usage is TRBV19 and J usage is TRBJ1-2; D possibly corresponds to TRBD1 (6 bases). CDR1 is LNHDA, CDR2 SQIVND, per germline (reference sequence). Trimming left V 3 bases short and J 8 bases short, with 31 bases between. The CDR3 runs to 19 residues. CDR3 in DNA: TGTGCCAGTAGTATCCCTACCGGGACAAAGCAACGATCAAGCGGCGGCTACACCTTC. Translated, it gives CASSIPTGTKQRSSGGYTF.

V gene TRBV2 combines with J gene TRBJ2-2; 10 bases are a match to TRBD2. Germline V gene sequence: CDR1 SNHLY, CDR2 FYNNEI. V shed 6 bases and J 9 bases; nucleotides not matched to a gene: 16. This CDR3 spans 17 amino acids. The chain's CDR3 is CASSERRGLAGARELFF. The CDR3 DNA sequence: TGTGCCAGCAGCGAGCGAAGGGGTCTAGCGGGAGCGAGGGAGCTGTTTTTT. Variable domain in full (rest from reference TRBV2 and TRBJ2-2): EPEVTQTPSHQVTQMGQEVILRCVPISNHLYFYWYRQILGQKVEFLVSFYNNEISEKSEIFDDQFSVERPDGSNFTLKIRSTKLEDSAMYFCASSERRGLAGARELFFGEGSRLTVL.

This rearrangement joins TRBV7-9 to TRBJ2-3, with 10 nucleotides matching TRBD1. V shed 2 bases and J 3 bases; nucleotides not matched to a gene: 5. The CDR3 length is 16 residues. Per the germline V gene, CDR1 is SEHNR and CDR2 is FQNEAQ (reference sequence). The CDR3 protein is CASSLRGTGETDTQYF. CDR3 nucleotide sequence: TGTGCCAGCAGCTTACGAGGGACAGGGGAAACAGATACGCAGTATTTT.